This entry lists 25 T cell receptor beta chains sequenced from one sample in a study of blood T cell repertoires in COVID-19. Profiling relied on immunoSEQ multiplex PCR, and the TCRdb table lists in-frame clones only, not all of them. In the table there are around 260,000 clones, about nine tenths of which are singletons. Sequencing was performed on peripheral blood. These receptors came from a man aged 60 to 69 who had recovered from COVID-19.

The J gene is TRBJ1-5, the V gene TRBV19; a weak D match, TRBD1 (6 bases). Deletions cut 7 bases from V and 1 base from J, with 14 bases between. This CDR3 has 15 amino acids. The germline gives CDR1 LNHDA, CDR2 SQIVND (reference sequence). The CDR3 DNA sequence: TGTGCCAGTACTTATCGGCAGGGGAGCAATCAGCCCCAGCATTTT. The encoded protein is CASTYRQGSNQPQHF.

As DNA, the CDR3 is TGTGCCAGCAAGGGCAGGGCTGAAGCTTTCTTT. Residues: CASKGRAEAFF. The V and J genes are TRBV25-1 and TRBJ1-1, with a weak D call TRBD1 (5 bases). The length of the CDR3 is 11 residues. The germline gives CDR1 MGHDK, CDR2 SYGVNS. V dropped 7 bases and J dropped 6 bases, with 9 bases sitting between them.

The V gene is TRBV9, the J gene TRBJ1-2, with 7 bases aligning to TRBD1. There are 14 residues in the CDR3. After removal of 2 bases from V and 6 bases from J, the junction contained 7 bases not matched to a gene. Germline V gene lookup returns CDR1 SGDLS and CDR2 YYNGEE. CDR3 region: CASSVSGTADGYTF. CDR3 DNA: TGTGCCAGCAGCGTCTCTGGGACAGCGGATGGCTACACCTTC. The whole variable domain, remainder taken from reference TRBV9 and TRBJ1-2, is DSGVTQTPKHLITATGQRVTLRCSPRSGDLSVYWYQQSLDQGLQFLIQYYNGEERAKGNILERFSAQQFPDLHSELNLSSLELGDSALYFCASSVSGTADGYTFGSGTRLTVV.

The genes are TRBV29-1 and TRBJ2-1; 8 positions match TRBD1. V lost 3 bases to trimming and J lost 4 bases; unmatched junction nucleotides: 2. This CDR3 spans 13 amino acids. The germline CDR1 and CDR2 sequences are SQVTM and ANQGSEA. The CDR3 is CSVETGDYNEQFF. Here the CDR3 DNA reads TGCAGCGTTGAGACAGGGGATTACAATGAGCAGTTCTTC.

The chain couples TRBV5-1 to TRBJ2-5; TRBD2 is a possible D gene (6 bases). The CDR3 is 14 residues long. The germline CDR1 and CDR2 sequences are SGHRS and YFSETQ. The V gene lost 6 bases and the J gene lost 7 bases, with 19 bases spanning the gap. CDR3 DNA: TGCGCCAGCAACAAAGACGGGGGTGTCGGGACCCAGTACTTC. Amino acid sequence: CASNKDGGVGTQYF.

The J gene is TRBJ2-1, the V gene TRBV13; TRBD2 is a possible D gene (7 bases). Germline V gene sequence: CDR1 PRHDT, CDR2 FYEKMQ (reference sequence). The CDR3 is 15 residues long. Trimming took 6 bases from V and 5 from J, leaving 17 bases between them. The CDR3 loop reads CASRTREGDHNEQFF. The CDR3 nucleotides read TGTGCCAGCAGGACAAGGGAGGGGGATCACAATGAGCAGTTCTTC.

The rearrangement uses TRBV14 and TRBJ2-1, with TRBD2 identical over 12 bases. CDR1 and CDR2 (germline): SGHDN, FVKESK. V lost 3 bases, J lost 4 bases, and 4 bases stayed unmatched. The CDR3 extends over 16 amino acids. CDR3 nucleotides: TGTGCCAGCAGCCATACAGGACTAGCGGGGTACAATGAGCAGTTCTTC. Encoded protein: CASSHTGLAGYNEQFF.

CDR3 bases: TGTGCCACCAGTGAAGGGGCGCGTTACGAGCAGTACTTC. Translation: CATSEGARYEQYF. V usage is TRBV24-1 and J usage is TRBJ2-7; a possible D gene is TRBD1 (5 bases). CDR1 is KGHDR and CDR2 is SFDVKD in the germline V gene. The CDR3 sequence is 13 residues long. Trimming shortened V by 4 bases and J by 4 bases, and 10 bases separated the two germline ends.

The chain is built from TRBV6-5 and TRBJ1-2; D is possibly TRBD1 (5 bases). Germline lookup yields CDR1 MNHEY and CDR2 SVGAGI. The CDR3 has 14 residues. The V end lost 2 bases, the J end lost 5 bases, and 12 bases lay between the germline ends. CDR3 coding DNA: TGTGCCAGCAGTTACCGACAGCCGACTTATGGCTACACCTTC. Translating it yields CASSYRQPTYGYTF.

The rearrangement uses TRBV2 and TRBJ2-7, with D unclear. Trimming shortened V by 0 bases and J by 5 bases, and 11 bases separated the two germline ends. The germline gives CDR1 SNHLY, CDR2 FYNNEI. This CDR3 is built from 14 residues. The CDR3 nucleotides read TGTGCCAGCAGTGAAGCGCGCAGGCCCCACGAGCAGTACTTC. This encodes CASSEARRPHEQYF.

This clone was counted only a few times. The chain employs TRBV4-1 and TRBJ1-4; 11 bases match TRBD1. Germline CDR1 MGHRA, CDR2 YSYEKL. This CDR3 contains 16 residues. V trimming: 4 bases; J trimming: 8 bases; junction bases outside the gene matches: 9. CDR3 DNA: TGCGCCAGCAGCCCGACGGGACAGGGGGTGTCCGAAAAACTGTTTTTT. It codes for CASSPTGQGVSEKLFF.

This chain joins TRBV18 and TRBJ2-7; 8 bases fit TRBD2. V lost 2 bases to trimming and J lost 1 base; unmatched junction nucleotides: 7. Germline V gene data show CDR1 as KGHSH and CDR2 as LQKENI. This CDR3 has 16 amino acids. As DNA, the CDR3 is TGTGCCAGCTCACCATCCTTAGCGGGGATATCCTACGAGCAGTACTTC. This codes for CASSPSLAGISYEQYF.

The chain carries TRBV7-3 and TRBJ1-6; D gene uncertain. CDR1 SGHTA and CDR2 FQGTGA come from the germline V gene. The CDR3 runs to 15 residues. The V end lost 2 bases, the J end lost 0 bases, and 5 bases lay between the germline ends. The CDR3 DNA reads TGTGCCAGCAGCTTAGAGGGCTCCTATAATTCACCCCTCCACTTT. Translating gives CASSLEGSYNSPLHF. The full variable domain, with the rest looked up from reference TRBV7-3 and TRBJ1-6, is GAGVSQTPSNKVTEKGKYVELRCDPISGHTALYWYRQSLGQGPEFLIYFQGTGAADDSGLPNDRFFAVRPEGSVSTLKIQRTERGDSAVYLCASSLEGSYNSPLHFGNGTRLTVT.

This clone was detected a few times. The rearrangement joins TRBV2 to TRBJ2-7, with a weak D call TRBD1 (6 bases). Trimming took off 10 bases at V and 4 bases at J, with 20 bases between the two ends. Looked up from germline, CDR1 is SNHLY and CDR2 is FYNNEI. The CDR3 is 14 residues long. The CDR3: CATLRGGVPYEQYF. The CDR3 DNA follows: TGTGCCACCTTACGAGGGGGTGTACCGTACGAGCAGTACTTC.

The rearrangement links TRBV19 to TRBJ2-1; D perhaps matches TRBD2 (5 bases). The CDR3 totals 14 residues. Germline loops: CDR1 LNHDA, CDR2 SQIVND (reference sequence). V gave up 5 bases and J gave up 1 base, with 9 bases separating them. The CDR3 reads CASSVSGSYNEQFF. In DNA, the CDR3 is TGTGCCAGTAGTGTCAGCGGATCCTACAATGAGCAGTTCTTC. Together with reference TRBV19 and TRBJ2-1, the CDR3 gives the full variable domain: DGGITQSPKYLFRKEGQNVTLSCEQNLNHDAMYWYRQDPGQGLRLIYYSQIVNDFQKGDIAEGYSVSREKKESFPLTVTSAQKNPTAFYLCASSVSGSYNEQFFGPGTRLTVL.

V usage is TRBV6-4 and J usage is TRBJ2-5; D is possibly TRBD2 (5 bases). V lost 8 bases and J 4 bases, leaving 20 bases between the germline ends. CDR1 is MRHNA, CDR2 SNTAGT, per germline. The CDR3 extends over 15 amino acids. The CDR3 is CASEGTSPRRETQYF. CDR3 bases: TGTGCCAGCGAGGGAACGAGTCCCCGGAGAGAGACCCAGTACTTC.

The V and J genes are TRBV30 and TRBJ1-4; 7 bases align to TRBD1. The CDR3 runs to 15 residues. With V trimmed by 1 base and J by 4 bases, 6 bases remained unmatched. Germline loops: CDR1 GTSNPN, CDR2 SVGIG (reference sequence). CDR3 amino acids: CAWSDPGQLNEKLFF. The CDR3 bases are TGTGCCTGGAGTGACCCGGGACAGCTTAATGAAAAACTGTTTTTT.

V is TRBV5-4 and J is TRBJ2-1, with 12 bases lining up with TRBD2. Unmatched junction bases numbered 7, after V lost 0 bases and J lost 0 bases. This CDR3 has 19 residues. The germline V gene has CDR1 SGHNT and CDR2 YYREEE (reference sequence). CDR3 residues: CASSLAASGGASSYNEQFF. The CDR3 DNA follows: TGTGCCAGCAGCTTGGCGGCTAGCGGGGGGGCTAGCTCCTACAATGAGCAGTTCTTC.

This clone has a single count. V gene TRBV3-1 (or the pseudogene TRBV3-2) combines with J gene TRBJ1-4, with TRBD1 matching 9 bases. The CDR3 has 16 amino acids. Germline V gene sequence: CDR1 LGHDT, CDR2 YNNKEL (reference sequence). The trim removed 0 bases at V and 2 bases at J, leaving 1 base unmatched. The CDR3 loop reads CASSQDGQGTNEKLFF. DNA of the CDR3: TGTGCCAGCAGCCAAGATGGACAGGGGACTAATGAAAAACTGTTTTTT.

The rearrangement uses TRBV10-1 and TRBJ2-5, with D perhaps matching TRBD2 (6 bases). From germline, CDR1 is WNHNN and CDR2 SYGVQD (reference sequence). V was shortened by 5 bases and J by 3 bases, with 19 bases between the two germline ends. The CDR3 is 16 amino acids. The CDR3 region has the DNA TGCGCCAGCAGTAGTACTCCCCGGGAGTCGGAAGAGACCCAGTACTTC. Protein sequence: CASSSTPRESEETQYF.

This clone was seen once. The sample has other DNA sequences that encode this CDR3 too. V gene TRBV6-1 combines with J gene TRBJ2-7; a possible D gene is TRBD2 (5 bases). The V gene lost 2 bases and the J gene lost 0 bases, with 11 bases spanning the gap. The germline V gene has CDR1 MNHNS and CDR2 SASEGT. The CDR3 is 15 residues long. The CDR3 region has the DNA TGTGCCAGCAGTGAATCCGGGGTGAGCTCCTACGAGCAGTACTTC. Amino acid sequence: CASSESGVSSYEQYF.

V and J are TRBV12-3 or TRBV12-4 and TRBJ2-7, with TRBD1 matching over 7 bases. The trim removed 7 bases at V and 4 bases at J, leaving 7 bases unmatched. The CDR3 contains 13 residues. CDR3 amino acids: CASMVQGMYEQYF. CDR3 nucleotides: TGTGCCAGCATGGTACAGGGGATGTACGAGCAGTACTTC.

This clone was seen only once. The chain uses TRBV5-1 and TRBJ1-4; D gene ambiguous. Germline V gene sequence: CDR1 SGHRS, CDR2 YFSETQ. This CDR3 has 15 amino acids. Between the trimmed V and J ends, which lost 0 bases and 4 bases, there was a span of 10 bases. CDR3 sequence: CASSLGTVNNEKLFF. CDR3 nucleotides: TGCGCCAGCAGCTTGGGCACGGTGAATAATGAAAAACTGTTTTTT.

This chain links TRBV5-1 with TRBJ2-1; D is ambiguous. Trimming removed 0 bases from V and 3 bases from J, with 10 bases in between. The CDR3 spans 15 residues. Looked up from germline, CDR1 is SGHRS and CDR2 is YFSETQ. The CDR3: CASSLGEIYYNEQFF. CDR3 bases: TGCGCCAGCAGCTTGGGAGAGATCTACTACAATGAGCAGTTCTTC. The complete variable domain, with remaining parts taken from reference TRBV5-1 and TRBJ2-1, reads KAGVTQTPRYLIKTRGQQVTLSCSPISGHRSVSWYQQTPGQGLQFLFEYFSETQRNKGNFPGRFSGRQFSNSRSEMNVSTLELGDSALYLCASSLGEIYYNEQFFGPGTRLTVL.

The chain recombines TRBV15 with TRBJ1-6; weak D call: TRBD1 (6 bases). Deletions cut 0 bases from V and 8 bases from J, with 11 bases between. CDR3 size: 15 residues. Germline loops: CDR1 LNHNV, CDR2 YYDKDF (reference sequence). This CDR3 reads CATSRDQQGYSPLHF. Written as DNA, the CDR3 is TGTGCCACCAGCAGAGATCAGCAGGGGTATTCACCCCTCCACTTT.